Sequencing of this T cell receptor (beta chain) was carried out in a study of vaccination effects on CD4 cells after COVID-19. Regarding the study as a whole: Marked contraction was observed in infection-induced and vaccine-induced clones late after vaccination.

The CDR3 is 12 amino acids. V was clipped by 6 bases and J by 0 bases, with 5 bases between them. In germline, CDR1 is KGHSH, CDR2 LQKENI. As regards this clone: Its antigen is currently unknown. The identical CDR3 is also encoded by other nucleotide sequences in the sample.

The table came from immunoSEQ multiplex PCR; TCRdb's copy has only in-frame clones and leaves some out. Among roughly 63,000 clones listed, about four fifths were seen once. Before sequencing took place, the ViraFEST assay used viral peptide pools to expand antigen-specific CD4+ T cells. Cultured cells yielded isolated CD4+ T cells after less than 11 days. Recipients of the vaccine had no prior SARS-CoV-2 infection and negative nucleocapsid antibodies. IL-2 medium took the place of half the medium on both days 3 and 7. The clonotype originates from a human donor who received a COVID-19 vaccine. J is TRBJ2-5 and V is TRBV18; D gene uncertain. The sample in question was CD4+ T cells from PBMCs cultured with SARS-CoV-2 spike peptides, obtained before COVID-19 vaccination. Here the CDR3 reads CASSPYQETQYF. The CDR3 coding sequence is TGTGCCAGCTCGCCGTACCAAGAGACCCAGTACTTC. The whole variable domain, remainder taken from reference TRBV18 and TRBJ2-5, is NAGVMQNPRHLVRRRGQEARLRCSPMKGHSHVYWYRQLPEEGLKFMVYLQKENIIDESGMPKERFSAEFPKEGPSILRIQQVVRGDSAAYFCASSPYQETQYFGPGTRLLVL.